A selection of T cell receptor beta chains follows, all from one sample in a study of cytomegalovirus exposure and HLA in healthy donors. Generated by immunoSEQ multiplex PCR, the TCRdb table keeps only in-frame clones and is missing some. The table shows around 200,000 clones, with over 70% occurring only once. Sequences were obtained from PBMCs. The receptors were sampled from a young woman in good health and CMV-seronegative. Each CDR3 is given with its conserved first and last residue. Each record gives: CDR3 DNA, CDR3 protein, clone size, D gene, V gene, J gene. A D gene is named only where the DNA matches it firmly. Not every row has a clone size; where given, it reads once, few, many or a size class.

CDR3 DNA: TGCGCCAGCAGCCAGGGACAGGGAGATAATTCACCCCTCCACTTT
CDR3 protein: CASSQGQGDNSPLHF
clone size: NA
D gene: TRBD1
V gene: TRBV4-1
J gene: TRBJ1-6

CDR3 DNA: TGTGCCAGCAGCTTTTCGTCTAGCGGGAGAGAAGGGCAGTATTTT
CDR3 protein: CASSFSSSGREGQYF
clone size: NA
D gene: TRBD2
V gene: TRBV7-2
J gene: TRBJ2-3

CDR3 DNA: TGCGCCAGCAGCTCCGGGGGGGGTGACGAGCAGTACTTC
CDR3 protein: CASSSGGGDEQYF
clone size: NA
D gene: TRBD2
V gene: TRBV5-1
J gene: TRBJ2-7

CDR3 DNA: TGTGCCAGCAGCTTGGGTGGAGATGGCTACACCTTC
CDR3 protein: CASSLGGDGYTF
clone size: NA
D gene: NA
V gene: TRBV13
J gene: TRBJ1-2

CDR3 DNA: TGTGCCAGCATTAAAACAGGGACAGGCTTGGATACGCAGTATTTT
CDR3 protein: CASIKTGTGLDTQYF
clone size: NA
D gene: TRBD1
V gene: TRBV2
J gene: TRBJ2-3

CDR3 DNA: TGTGCCAGCAGCTTTAGCGGGAGGGCCTTAGTAGATACGCAGTATTTT
CDR3 protein: CASSFSGRALVDTQYF
clone size: NA
D gene: TRBD2
V gene: TRBV7-2
J gene: TRBJ2-3

CDR3 DNA: TGCGCCAGCAGCTTGATTCAGGGATTTAACTATGGCTACACCTTC
CDR3 protein: CASSLIQGFNYGYTF
clone size: NA
D gene: NA
V gene: TRBV5-1
J gene: TRBJ1-2

CDR3 DNA: TGTGCCAGCAGCGAGACAGGGGGCGAAAACATTCAGTACTTC
CDR3 protein: CASSETGGENIQYF
clone size: NA
D gene: TRBD1
V gene: TRBV5-4
J gene: TRBJ2-4

CDR3 DNA: TGCGCCAGCAGCGACCGCCCGGCTAGCGCTACCGGGGAGCTGTTTTTT
CDR3 protein: CASSDRPASATGELFF
clone size: NA
D gene: NA
V gene: TRBV5-1
J gene: TRBJ2-2

CDR3 DNA: TGTGCCAGCAGTTTTTACCTGGGACAGGGGTCTGGTGGCTACACCTTC
CDR3 protein: CASSFYLGQGSGGYTF
clone size: NA
D gene: TRBD1
V gene: TRBV28
J gene: TRBJ1-2

CDR3 DNA: TGTGCCAGCAGTTACGACAGCCATTACGAGCAGTACTTC
CDR3 protein: CASSYDSHYEQYF
clone size: NA
D gene: NA
V gene: TRBV6-5
J gene: TRBJ2-7

CDR3 DNA: TGTGCCAGCACCCCGGGTCATGATTCCTACGAGCAGTACTTC
CDR3 protein: CASTPGHDSYEQYF
clone size: NA
D gene: NA
V gene: TRBV6-1
J gene: TRBJ2-7

CDR3 DNA: TGTGCCAGCAGCCAGAGGGACAGGGCTGATGGCTACACCTTC
CDR3 protein: CASSQRDRADGYTF
clone size: NA
D gene: TRBD1
V gene: TRBV4-2
J gene: TRBJ1-2

CDR3 DNA: TGTGCCAGCAGCCTGGGACAGGGGGTACAAGCTTTCTTT
CDR3 protein: CASSLGQGVQAFF
clone size: NA
D gene: TRBD1
V gene: TRBV28
J gene: TRBJ1-1

CDR3 DNA: TGTGCCAGCAGCTTAGGGAGTAACTCCTACGAGCAGTACTTC
CDR3 protein: CASSLGSNSYEQYF
clone size: NA
D gene: NA
V gene: TRBV7-9
J gene: TRBJ2-7

CDR3 DNA: TGTGCCAGCAGCGAATGGAGGGACACCATATATTTT
CDR3 protein: CASSEWRDTIYF
clone size: NA
D gene: NA
V gene: TRBV7-9
J gene: TRBJ1-3

CDR3 DNA: TGTGCCAGCAGTTACGAGGGGGAAGGGTACGAGCAGTACTTC
CDR3 protein: CASSYEGEGYEQYF
clone size: NA
D gene: NA
V gene: TRBV6-5
J gene: TRBJ2-7

CDR3 DNA: TGTGCCAGCAGTTTATTGGCGGATAACTATGGCTACACCTTC
CDR3 protein: CASSLLADNYGYTF
clone size: NA
D gene: NA
V gene: TRBV27
J gene: TRBJ1-2

CDR3 DNA: TGTGCCAGCAGCTTAACGGGCCCCAATGAGCAGTTCTTC
CDR3 protein: CASSLTGPNEQFF
clone size: few
D gene: NA
V gene: TRBV7-3
J gene: TRBJ2-1

CDR3 DNA: TGTGCCAGCAGCCAAGATACAACAGGGGATGGCTACACCTTC
CDR3 protein: CASSQDTTGDGYTF
clone size: NA
D gene: TRBD1
V gene: TRBV4-2
J gene: TRBJ1-2

CDR3 DNA: TGTGCCAGCAGTACTCCCGGGACAGGGACCTACGAGCAGTACTTC
CDR3 protein: CASSTPGTGTYEQYF
clone size: once
D gene: TRBD1
V gene: TRBV28
J gene: TRBJ2-7

CDR3 DNA: TGTGCCAGCAGTTTAGTACAGGGTAGTAGAGCCCTCCACTTT
CDR3 protein: CASSLVQGSRALHF
clone size: NA
D gene: NA
V gene: TRBV28
J gene: TRBJ1-6

CDR3 DNA: TGCAGCGCGCGGGACGTCCTCAACTATGGCTACACCTTC
CDR3 protein: CSARDVLNYGYTF
clone size: NA
D gene: NA
V gene: TRBV29-1
J gene: TRBJ1-2

CDR3 DNA: TGTGCCAGCAGTCCGGGACTAGCGGGAGGGCCGGATACGCAGTATTTT
CDR3 protein: CASSPGLAGGPDTQYF
clone size: NA
D gene: TRBD2
V gene: TRBV28
J gene: TRBJ2-3

CDR3 DNA: TGTGCCAGCAGTAGGGCCGGGAACAACGAGCAGTACTTC
CDR3 protein: CASSRAGNNEQYF
clone size: once
D gene: NA
V gene: TRBV6-6
J gene: TRBJ2-7

CDR3 DNA: TGTGCCAGCAGCGCCGACAGGGGGAAAGAGACCCAGTACTTC
CDR3 protein: CASSADRGKETQYF
clone size: few
D gene: TRBD1
V gene: TRBV2
J gene: TRBJ2-5